The 13 T cell receptor beta chains below all came from one sample that was sequenced in a study of CXCR3-negative and CXCR3-positive naive CD8 T cells. Researchers prepared the TRB cDNA libraries using 5' RACE with UMI labels. Following a re-call of the 5' RACE reads, TCRdb has one entry per CDR3 protein and lacks DNA. This sample's clone table lists fewer than 55,000 distinct CDR3 sequences. Sequenced material: naive CXCR3- CD8+ T cells from blood. Stated subset: CD45RO-CCR7+CD27+CD95- naive CD8+ T cells lacking CXCR3 (TNR3-). The receptor set was obtained from a human donor in good health. Some clones in this sample may be carry-over from other donors' samples.

The rearrangement uses TRBV7-8 and TRBJ2-1. Germline V gives CDR1 SGHVS, CDR2 FQNEAQ. The CDR3 is 15 residues long. This chain's CDR3 is CASSLAVSSYNEQFF.

This sequence joins TRBV28 and TRBJ1-1; as DNA is missing, the TRBD1 call by TCRdb cannot be tested. The CDR3 has 11 amino acids. Germline values: CDR1 MDHEN, CDR2 SYDVKM. CDR3 sequence: CATSEGTEAFF.

The chain combines TRBV10-3 with TRBJ2-7; the D call from TCRdb, TRBD1, cannot be confirmed without DNA. The CDR3 loop spans 13 amino acids. The germline CDR1 and CDR2 sequences are ENHRY and SYGVKD. The CDR3 protein is CAISGDRGYEQYF.

The V call is TRBV28, the J call TRBJ2-5; without DNA, the TCRdb call of TRBD1 cannot be checked. The CDR3 consists of 16 residues. Germline V CDR1 and CDR2: MDHEN, SYDVKM. The chain's CDR3 is CASSLAGIGLQETQYF. The variable domain in full, completed from reference TRBV28 and TRBJ2-5, reads DVKVTQSSRYLVKRTGEKVFLECVQDMDHENMFWYRQDPGLGLRLIYFSYDVKMKEKGDIPEGYSVSREKKERFSLILESASTNQTSMYLCASSLAGIGLQETQYFGPGTRLLVL.

The chain employs TRBV14 and TRBJ2-1; absent DNA, TCRdb's TRBD2 call cannot be checked. The CDR3 consists of 17 residues. Germline V CDR1 and CDR2: SGHDN, FVKESK. The CDR3: CASSQDLGLAGRNEQFF.

This chain joins TRBV15 and TRBJ2-5. CDR3 length equals 11 residues. Germline V gene lookup returns CDR1 LNHNV and CDR2 YYDKDF (reference sequence). CDR3 sequence: CATSLKETQYF. Looking up the rest from reference TRBV15 and TRBJ2-5 gives the full variable domain: DAMVIQNPRYQVTQFGKPVTLSCSQTLNHNVMYWYQQKSSQAPKLLFHYYDKDFNNEADTPDNFQSRRPNTSFCFLDIRSPGLGDTAMYLCATSLKETQYFGPGTRLLVL.

This chain uses TRBV4-1 with TRBJ2-3; TCRdb's D gene call, TRBD2, goes unchecked for lack of DNA. The CDR3 has 13 residues. CDR1 and CDR2 from the germline V gene are MGHRA and YSYEKL. CDR3 sequence reads: CASKDGLWDTQYF.

This chain links TRBV29-1 with TRBJ2-1; with no DNA, the TCRdb D assignment of TRBD1 cannot be verified. The V gene's germline CDR1 is SQVTM and CDR2 ANQGSEA. The CDR3 contains 14 residues. CDR3 region: CSVPGAGWGVEQFF.

The V and J genes are TRBV28 and TRBJ2-7; TCRdb picks TRBD1, but there is no DNA to check that call. Germline V gene lookup returns CDR1 MDHEN and CDR2 SYDVKM. The CDR3 is 14 residues long. The CDR3 is CASSFLQGSNEQYF.

The CDR3 here is CASSGSSYEQYF. The chain is built from TRBV28 and TRBJ2-7. This CDR3 region has 12 residues. Germline V gives CDR1 MDHEN, CDR2 SYDVKM. Variable domain in full (rest from reference TRBV28 and TRBJ2-7): DVKVTQSSRYLVKRTGEKVFLECVQDMDHENMFWYRQDPGLGLRLIYFSYDVKMKEKGDIPEGYSVSREKKERFSLILESASTNQTSMYLCASSGSSYEQYFGPGTRLTVT.

The chain has TRBV6-4 and TRBJ2-2; TCRdb calls TRBD2, which cannot be checked without DNA. This CDR3 is built from 16 residues. In germline, CDR1 is MRHNA, CDR2 SNTAGT. CDR3 residues: CASSENSGENTGELFF.

The V and J genes are TRBV15 and TRBJ2-2. This CDR3 comprises 13 residues. CDR1 and CDR2 (germline): LNHNV, YYDKDF (reference sequence). The CDR3 region is CATSRGSTGELFF.

The rearrangement uses TRBV10-3 and TRBJ2-1. The CDR3 totals 15 residues. Germline CDR1 and CDR2: ENHRY and SYGVKD. This CDR3 is CAISESMGEGNEQFF.